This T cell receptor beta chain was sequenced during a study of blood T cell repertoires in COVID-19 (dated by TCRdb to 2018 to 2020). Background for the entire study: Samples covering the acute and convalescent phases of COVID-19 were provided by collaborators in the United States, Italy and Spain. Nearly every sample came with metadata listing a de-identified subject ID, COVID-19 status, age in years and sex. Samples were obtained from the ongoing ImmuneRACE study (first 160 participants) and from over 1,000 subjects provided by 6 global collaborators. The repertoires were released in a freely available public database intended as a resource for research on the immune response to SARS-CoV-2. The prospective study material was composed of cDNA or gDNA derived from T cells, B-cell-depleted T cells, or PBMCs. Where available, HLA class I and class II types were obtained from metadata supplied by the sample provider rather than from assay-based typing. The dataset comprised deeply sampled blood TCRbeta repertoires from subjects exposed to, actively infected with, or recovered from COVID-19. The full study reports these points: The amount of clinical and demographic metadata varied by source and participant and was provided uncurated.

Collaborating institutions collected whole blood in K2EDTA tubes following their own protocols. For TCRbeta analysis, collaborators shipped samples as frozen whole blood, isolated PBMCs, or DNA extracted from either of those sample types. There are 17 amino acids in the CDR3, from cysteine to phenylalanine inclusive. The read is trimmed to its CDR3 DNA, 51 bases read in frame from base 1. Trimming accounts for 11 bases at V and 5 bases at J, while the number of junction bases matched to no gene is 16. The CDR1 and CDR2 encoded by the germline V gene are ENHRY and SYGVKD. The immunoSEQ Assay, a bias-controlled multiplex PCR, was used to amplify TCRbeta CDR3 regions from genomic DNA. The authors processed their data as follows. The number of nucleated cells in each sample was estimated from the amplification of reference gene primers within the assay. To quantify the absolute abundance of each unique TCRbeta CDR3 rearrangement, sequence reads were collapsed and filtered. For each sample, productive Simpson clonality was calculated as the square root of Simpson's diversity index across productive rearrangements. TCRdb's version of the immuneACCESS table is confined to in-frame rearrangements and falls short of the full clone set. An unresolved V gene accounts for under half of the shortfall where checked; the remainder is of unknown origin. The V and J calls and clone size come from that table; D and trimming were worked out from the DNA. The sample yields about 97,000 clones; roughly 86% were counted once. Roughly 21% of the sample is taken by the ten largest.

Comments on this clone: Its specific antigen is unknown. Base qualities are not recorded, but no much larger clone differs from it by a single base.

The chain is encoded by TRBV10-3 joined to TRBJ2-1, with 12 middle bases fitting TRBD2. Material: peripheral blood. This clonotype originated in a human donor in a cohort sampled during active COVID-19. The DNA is TGTGCCGCGACGACCGGGACTAGCGGGTCCCTTAACAATGAGCAGTTCTTC. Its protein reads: CAATTGTSGSLNNEQFF.